Listed below are T cell receptor beta chains from one sample, sequenced in a study of blood T cells in healthy people across ages. MiXCR, applied by TCRdb to the 5' RACE reads, yields one record per CDR3 protein. The sample shows roughly 1,100,000 distinct CDR3 sequences, less than 25% of them seen only once. The sample also formed part of further work on T cells of mothers and their children.

Sequenced: blood. The receptors were gathered from a girl aged 2 to 9 in good health. Both conserved end residues are part of each CDR3. Fields, in order: clone size, J gene, V gene, D gene, CDR3 DNA, CDR3 protein. A D gene is named only where the DNA matches it firmly. Size tells how often a clone was seen (once, few, many) or the class of an expanded clone, and some rows leave it out.

>NA|TRBJ2-3|TRBV7-2|NA
TGTGCCAGCAGCTTAGGAAAGGGCGGGGGCACAGATACGCAGTATTTT
CASSLGKGGGTDTQYF
>few|TRBJ2-7|TRBV12-3/TRBV12-4|TRBD2
TGTGCCAGCAGTAGCGGACTAGCGGGACCAATCTACGAGCAGTACTTC
CASSSGLAGPIYEQYF
>few|TRBJ2-1|TRBV6-2/TRBV6-3|NA
TGTGCCAGCAGCTGGTGGGCCAATGAGCAGTTCTTC
CASSWWANEQFF
>few|TRBJ2-1|TRBV5-1|TRBD1
TGCGCCAGCAGCCTCCGGGACAGCCTTAATACCTACAATGAGCAGTTCTTC
CASSLRDSLNTYNEQFF
>few|TRBJ1-5|TRBV6-6|NA
TGTGCCAGCAGGGAACGGACTCAGCCCCAGCATTTT
CASRERTQPQHF
>once|TRBJ1-2|TRBV3-1|NA
TGTGCCAGCAGCCAAGAGAGTCTGCAGGGTTACTATGGCTACACCTTC
CASSQESLQGYYGYTF
>NA|TRBJ2-7|TRBV20-1|TRBD2
TGCAGTGCTAGAGGGACTAGCGGCATATACGAGCAGTACTTC
CSARGTSGIYEQYF
>NA|TRBJ1-2|TRBV24-1|NA
TGTGCCACCAGTGATTTGCAAGCAGGCGGCTACACCTTC
CATSDLQAGGYTF
>NA|TRBJ2-1|TRBV20-1|TRBD2
TGCAGTGCTAGAGGGACTAGCGGCCCCAGATACAATGAGCAGTTCTTC
CSARGTSGPRYNEQFF
>NA|TRBJ2-3|TRBV7-9|TRBD2
TGTGCCAGCAGCTCACCGGCGGGGGTTCCGAGCACAGATACGCAGTATTTT
CASSSPAGVPSTDTQYF
>once|TRBJ2-1|TRBV6-1|NA
TGTGCCAGCATTAAGGTCGAAAGCTCCTACAATGAGCAGTTCTTC
CASIKVESSYNEQFF
>NA|TRBJ2-1|TRBV2|NA
TGTGCCAGCACCGGGGGCCGTGGACTAAACCACAATGAGCAGTTCTTC
CASTGGRGLNHNEQFF
>NA|TRBJ2-1|TRBV4-3|TRBD2
TGCGCCAGCAGTCCTAGCGGGGTCGAGCAGTTCTTC
CASSPSGVEQFF
>NA|TRBJ2-7|TRBV10-3|NA
TGTGCCGCTCACAGGGTTACGGACGAGCAGTACTTC
CAAHRVTDEQYF
>NA|TRBJ1-2|TRBV7-9|NA
TGTGCCAGCAGCTTAATTGACAGAGTCTATGGCTACACCTTC
CASSLIDRVYGYTF
>NA|TRBJ2-6|TRBV7-9|NA
TGTGCCAGCAGCTTAGAACCGACCTCTGGGGCCAACGTCCTGACTTTC
CASSLEPTSGANVLTF
>few|TRBJ2-7|TRBV11-2|NA
TGTGCCAGCAGCTTGATAGGCCCACAAAGTCAGCACGAGCAGTACTTC
CASSLIGPQSQHEQYF
>NA|TRBJ2-1|TRBV4-3|NA
TGCGCCAGCAGCCAGCGGCGGCCCGATGAGCAGTTCTTC
CASSQRRPDEQFF
>NA|TRBJ1-4|TRBV29-1|NA
TGCAGCGTTGAACGTAATGGTCAAGGAAATGAAAAACTGTTTTTT
CSVERNGQGNEKLFF
>NA|TRBJ2-7|TRBV5-1|NA
TGCGCCAGCAGCTTGGGAAGGTTTGCACCACCCTTGGCCCTCTACGAGCAGTACTTC
CASSLGRFAPPLALYEQYF
>few|TRBJ2-1|TRBV4-1|TRBD2
TGCGCCAGCAGCCTCCGACTAGCGGGATATGAATACAATGAGCAGTTCTTC
CASSLRLAGYEYNEQFF
>once|TRBJ2-5|TRBV12-3/TRBV12-4|TRBD1
TGTGCCAGCAGCTTTGGGGTTAAGGGACAGGGCCAAGAGACCCAGTACTTC
CASSFGVKGQGQETQYF
>once|TRBJ1-4|TRBV7-2|NA
TGTGCCAGCAGCTTAAAGGGGCTGGGCACAACTAATGAAAAACTGTTTTTT
CASSLKGLGTTNEKLFF
>many|TRBJ2-2|TRBV6-4|TRBD1
TGTGCCAGCAGAGGGACAGACAACACCGGGGAGCTGTTTTTT
CASRGTDNTGELFF
>few|TRBJ2-7|TRBV12-5|NA
TGTGCTAGTGCCGTTAGGTATGACGAGCAGTACTTC
CASAVRYDEQYF
>NA|TRBJ2-5|TRBV6-4|NA
TGTGCCAGCAGCTACGTAGGGGTCCTGCAAGGGGAGACCCAGTACTTC
CASSYVGVLQGETQYF
>NA|TRBJ2-1|TRBV19|TRBD1
TGTGCCAGTACAAACAGGGGGGCACGTCAGTTCTTC
CASTNRGARQFF
>NA|TRBJ2-7|TRBV12-3/TRBV12-4|NA
TGTGCCAGCACCCGCTCGGGGACTTCCTACGAGCAGTACTTC
CASTRSGTSYEQYF
>NA|TRBJ1-3|TRBV20-1|NA
TGCAGTGCTAGATCGGGGGCTTCTAGGTATTTT
CSARSGASRYF
>few|TRBJ1-2|TRBV6-6|NA
TGTGCCAGCAGTTACCCCGGAAGGGTGGGCTACACCTTC
CASSYPGRVGYTF
>NA|TRBJ2-7|TRBV11-3|TRBD2
TGTGCCGGCAGCTCTCCTTGGACTAGCGGGGACTTAATTTACGAGCAGTACTTC
CAGSSPWTSGDLIYEQYF
>NA|TRBJ2-1|TRBV28|TRBD2
TGTGCCAGCAGTAGCGGGGGTACTGATGAGCAGTTCTTC
CASSSGGTDEQFF
>few|TRBJ2-7|TRBV12-5|TRBD1
TGTGCTAGTGGTTTGCAGGGGGCCCTCTACGAGCAGTACTTC
CASGLQGALYEQYF
>few|TRBJ1-2|TRBV20-1|NA
TGCAGTGCTAGAGAAAGGGAAGTTAACTATGGCTACACCTTC
CSAREREVNYGYTF
>few|TRBJ2-1|TRBV5-1|TRBD2
TGCGCCAGCAGCTTGTCCCGGACTAGCGGGAGTAGGAATGAGCAGTTCTTC
CASSLSRTSGSRNEQFF
>few|TRBJ2-7|TRBV9|NA
TGTGCCAGCAGCGACACAGGGTTGAGCGAGCAGTACTTC
CASSDTGLSEQYF
>NA|TRBJ2-1|TRBV28|TRBD2
TGTGCCAGCAGTTTACGTCTCCGACTAGCCTTAATGTTCTTC
CASSLRLRLALMFF
>NA|TRBJ2-1|TRBV7-2|TRBD1
TGTGCCAGCAGCCCCCCCGGGACAGCCTACAATGAGCAGTTCTTC
CASSPPGTAYNEQFF
>NA|TRBJ2-1|TRBV7-8|NA
TGTGCCAGCAGCTCCCGGACAGACAATGAGCAGTTCTTC
CASSSRTDNEQFF
>NA|TRBJ2-1|TRBV7-9|NA
TGTGCCAGCAGCTTAGGACCCAAGCTTACCTCCTACAATGAGCAGTTCTTC
CASSLGPKLTSYNEQFF
>NA|TRBJ2-7|TRBV18|NA
TGTGCCAGCTCACCTGCCCGGGTATTATACGAGCAGTACTTC
CASSPARVLYEQYF
>NA|TRBJ2-3|TRBV6-5|NA
TGTGCCAGCAGTTATCCGGGGAGTGGAGATACGCAGTATTTT
CASSYPGSGDTQYF
>NA|TRBJ2-2|TRBV5-1|NA
TGCGCCAGCAAAGAGAGGGTTTGGGACGCCGGGGAGCTGTTTTTT
CASKERVWDAGELFF
>NA|TRBJ2-5|TRBV9|TRBD2
TGTGCCAGCAGCGCGGGAGCGGGAGTCGGAAAGACCCAGTACTTC
CASSAGAGVGKTQYF
>NA|TRBJ2-5|TRBV27|NA
TGTGCCAGCAGAGGAGGGGCCTGGGAGACCCAGTACTTC
CASRGGAWETQYF
>few|TRBJ2-1|TRBV7-9|NA
TGTGCCAGCAGCTTAGCGAGGCTTGGTGTAAACTACAATGAGCAGTTCTTC
CASSLARLGVNYNEQFF
>NA|TRBJ2-7|TRBV5-6|TRBD1
TGTGCCAGCAGCTTGCTTGTGGGACAGGAGTTCTACGAGCAGTACTTC
CASSLLVGQEFYEQYF
>NA|TRBJ2-7|TRBV6-1|NA
TGTGCCAGCAGGGGGACACTCTACGAGCAGTACTTC
CASRGTLYEQYF
>few|TRBJ2-7|TRBV20-1|NA
TGCAGTGCTAGTGTGGGGGTTCTAGGGAACGAGCAGTACTTC
CSASVGVLGNEQYF